The source of this T cell receptor beta chain is a study of response to subunit inactivated influenza vaccine. One entry per CDR3 protein, called by TCRdb with MiXCR from the RT-PCR reads. Among more than 200,000 distinct CDR3 sequences, less than 15% were seen once, and the ten largest hold about 8%. Germline CDR1 reads SGHVS; CDR2 reads FNYEAQ. The CDR3 is 15 residues long. The J segment lost 6 bases and the V segment lost 3 bases, leaving 7 bases of the junction unmatched. Source: non-naive T cells sorted from PBMCs, taken 14 to 15 days before vaccination. The V call is TRBV7-6, the J call TRBJ1-1, with 10 bases matching TRBD1. The clonotype was recovered from a man aged 50-60 years who received an inactivated influenza vaccine. CDR3 in amino acids: CASSFGTGVGAEAFF. In DNA, the CDR3 is TGTGCCAGCAGCTTCGGGACAGGGGTGGGAGCTGAAGCTTTCTTT.